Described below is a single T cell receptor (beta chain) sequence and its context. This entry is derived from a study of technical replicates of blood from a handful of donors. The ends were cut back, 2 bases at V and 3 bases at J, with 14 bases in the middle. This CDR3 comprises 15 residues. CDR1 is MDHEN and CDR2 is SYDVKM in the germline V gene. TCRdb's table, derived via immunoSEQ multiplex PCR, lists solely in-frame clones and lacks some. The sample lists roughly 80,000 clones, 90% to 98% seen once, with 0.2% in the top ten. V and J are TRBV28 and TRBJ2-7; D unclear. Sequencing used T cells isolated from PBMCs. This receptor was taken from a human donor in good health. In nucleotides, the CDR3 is TGTGCCAGCAGTTTAATGGGCCTACACAACTACGAGCAGTACTTC. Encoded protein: CASSLMGLHNYEQYF.